Reported below is one T cell receptor beta chain. Its antigen is still unknown. No base quality values were provided; no much bigger clone lies one nucleotide off. Interpreted using the paper, the time point label stands for: roughly 25 months on ibrutinib. Around 1.8 micrograms of genomic DNA were extracted from cryopreserved PBMCs for TCR beta library preparation. Longitudinal blood samples from CLL patients on ibrutinib monotherapy were analyzed using high-throughput TCR beta sequencing. Patients were enrolled in a phase 2 open-label single-center ibrutinib monotherapy trial. The germline V gene encodes CDR1 MNHEY and CDR2 SVGAGI. V is clipped by 6 bases and J by 9 bases, and the sequence between their germline boundaries is 15 bases long. The CDR3 sequence holds 14 residues, the cysteine and phenylalanine included. The entry retains the CDR3 DNA only, 42 bases that are in frame from base 1. The goal of deep resolution MiSeq sequencing was a depth between 1 in 1 million and 1 in 200,000 T cells, and coverage averaged 10x per clonotype. The immunoSEQ hsTCRB Kit was used to generate TCR beta libraries. The paper's data handling went like this. ImmunoSEQ Data Assistant and ImmunoSEQ Analyzer were used for data analysis, and V, D and J genes were assigned according to IMGT definitions. Clonality, which ranges from 0 to 1, was calculated as one minus the normalized Shannon entropy of productive rearrangement frequencies. Public clonotype analysis was restricted to overrepresented clonotypes comprising at least 0.05% of each patient's repertoire. Some 13 age-matched healthy donor repertoires from immuneACCESS were used as controls for clonality. Imported from immuneACCESS, the table was reduced by TCRdb to in-frame sequences with V and J called. These copies leave out some clones; in studies compared against another copy, an unresolved V gene accounts for under half, and the cause of the remainder is not known. That table is the source of V, J and clone size, and D and trimming were worked out from the DNA. The sample yields about 50,000 clones; roughly three fifths were counted once. Of the sample, around 30% is held by the ten largest clones.

The data belong to a study of cytotoxic CD8 clonotypes in ibrutinib-treated CLL (dated by TCRdb to about 2021). Regarding the complete study: In this cohort, some 14 patients were treatment-naive and about ten were relapsed/refractory, while around 18 had unmutated IGHV. Responses were partial in roughly 24 patients and complete in 2; after median about 70 months follow-up, roughly 14 stayed in remission and about 12 progressed. The response samples were drawn at a median of 12 months into treatment, with a range of about 6 to 36 months. An average of roughly 250,000 productive templates and about 100,000 productive rearrangements was obtained per sample. Longitudinal samples were obtainable from about 30% of the roughly 90 participants in the trial. Cryopreserved peripheral blood mononuclear cells were obtained before treatment, at response, and at either sustained remission or disease progression. Patients were still on ibrutinib when every remission and progressive disease sample was collected. What the research found in general, with its limitations: Public clonotypes were rare and either shrank or stayed stable during treatment, and the rise in clonality at ibrutinib response reflected expansion of private clonotypes. Sampling times were not matched between patients in sustained remission and patients whose disease was progressing, and lymph node repertoires were not examined. Baseline clonality was found to be higher than that of age-matched healthy donors and was strongly correlated with circulating CD8+ T-cell counts. Clonality increased at ibrutinib response, stayed stable in sustained remission, and fell back toward baseline at progression.

The V and J genes are TRBV6-5 and TRBJ1-6, with the D gene uncertain. The TCR originated in a human donor with chronic lymphocytic leukemia. The material was PBMCs, obtained after 24 months of ibrutinib treatment. The CDR3 region reads CASSPGREGSPLHF. The DNA sequence is as follows: TGTGCCAGCAGCCCTGGGCGGGAGGGTTCACCCCTCCACTTT.